This TCR beta chain was captured in a study of T cells in Graves' hyperthyroidism and ophthalmopathy. Template material for amplifying TCR beta CDR3 regions consisted of RNA transcripts. A set of HTBI primers served as the primers for a first-round RT-PCR of the TCR CDR3. TCRdb recomputed calls from the multiplex PCR reads with MiXCR, one row per CDR3 protein. The sample includes a few hundred thousand distinct CDR3 sequences, roughly 25% of them seen just once. The junction had 13 bases not matched to a gene; V was cut back by 6 bases and J by 8 bases. The germline CDR1 and CDR2 sequences are SNHLY and FYNNEI. The length of the CDR3 is 15 residues.

The sequence came from a man aged 45-60 years with Graves' hyperthyroidism. Sequenced input: blood. The chain employs TRBV2 and TRBJ2-1; 7 bases match TRBD1. CDR3 in DNA: TGTGCCAGCAGCTTCCGACAGGGCTTCTCCGATGAGCAGTTCTTC. Translated: CASSFRQGFSDEQFF.